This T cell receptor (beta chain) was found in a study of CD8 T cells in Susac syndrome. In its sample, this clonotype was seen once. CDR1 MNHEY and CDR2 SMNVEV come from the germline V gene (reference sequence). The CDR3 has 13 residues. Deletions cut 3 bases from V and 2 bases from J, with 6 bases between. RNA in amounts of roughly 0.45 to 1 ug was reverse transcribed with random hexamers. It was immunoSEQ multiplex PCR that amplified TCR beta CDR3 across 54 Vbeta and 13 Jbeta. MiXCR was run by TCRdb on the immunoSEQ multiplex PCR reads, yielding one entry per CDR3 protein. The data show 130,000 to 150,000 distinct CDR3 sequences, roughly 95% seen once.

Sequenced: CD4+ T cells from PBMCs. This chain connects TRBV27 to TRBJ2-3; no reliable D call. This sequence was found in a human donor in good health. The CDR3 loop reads CASSLWFTDTQYF. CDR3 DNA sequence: TGTGCCAGCAGTTTGTGGTTCACAGATACGCAGTATTTT.